The TCR beta chain under discussion was sequenced for a study of T cell changes during pregnancy in multiple sclerosis. CDR3 length: 13 amino acids. CDR1 is SGHKS, CDR2 YYEKEE, per germline (reference sequence). V was clipped by 1 base and J by 1 base, with 5 bases between them. Measured with immunoSEQ multiplex PCR; TCRdb has only the in-frame clones, and not every one. The sample yields roughly 60,000 clones, about 90% seen once. The sequence derives from a female donor in good health, enrolled as a control in a pregnancy study. The input for sequencing was peripheral blood, taken in the second trimester of pregnancy. The chain recombines TRBV5-5 with TRBJ1-1; the D is unclear. The CDR3 loop reads CASSLKANTEAFF. In nucleotides, the CDR3 is TGTGCCAGCAGCTTGAAAGCGAACACTGAAGCTTTCTTT.